These 32 T cell receptor beta chains came from one sample sequenced in a study of blood T cell repertoires in COVID-19. Method: immunoSEQ multiplex PCR; TCRdb's copy keeps in-frame clones and lacks some. The profile shows 55,000 to 75,000 clones, over 70% of them singletons. Sequencing input: peripheral blood. Receptor source: a human donor in a cohort sampled during active COVID-19.

In its sample, this clone was seen once. The rearrangement uses TRBV18 and TRBJ1-1, with no clear D. V was clipped by 5 bases and J by 1 base, with 11 bases between them. This CDR3 comprises 14 residues. The V gene's germline CDR1 is KGHSH and CDR2 LQKENI. The CDR3 coding sequence is TGTGCCAGCTCAGAAGCAGGAGGGAACACTGAAGCTTTCTTT. Its translation: CASSEAGGNTEAFF. Looking up the rest from reference TRBV18 and TRBJ1-1 gives the full variable domain: NAGVMQNPRHLVRRRGQEARLRCSPMKGHSHVYWYRQLPEEGLKFMVYLQKENIIDESGMPKERFSAEFPKEGPSILRIQQVVRGDSAAYFCASSEAGGNTEAFFGQGTRLTVV.

Of note for this clone: Other nucleotide sequences in the sample specify the same CDR3. The chain has TRBV5-1 and TRBJ1-3; tentatively, D is TRBD1 (5 bases). Trimming took 0 bases from V and 3 from J, leaving 7 bases between them. The CDR3 contains 14 residues. Germline loops: CDR1 SGHRS, CDR2 YFSETQ. The CDR3, as DNA: TGCGCCAGCAGCTTGGCAGGGTATGGAAACACCATATATTTT. Its protein product is CASSLAGYGNTIYF.

This rearrangement joins TRBV28 to TRBJ1-2; D may be TRBD1 (6 bases). There are 14 residues in the CDR3. Germline V gene sequence: CDR1 MDHEN, CDR2 SYDVKM. V was trimmed by 4 bases and J by 0 bases, leaving 9 bases between them. CDR3 sequence (DNA): TGTGCCAGCAGTTCTCAGGGGTCTAACTATGGCTACACCTTC. As protein: CASSSQGSNYGYTF.

The chain links TRBV18 to TRBJ1-1; the D is unclear. The CDR3 extends over 13 amino acids. The germline V and J ends were trimmed by 6 bases and 4 bases, with 12 bases remaining between them. Germline CDR1 is KGHSH and CDR2 is LQKENI. The CDR3 sequence is CASSQATGTEAFF. CDR3 bases: TGTGCCAGCTCCCAAGCCACCGGCACTGAAGCTTTCTTT. The whole variable domain, remainder taken from reference TRBV18 and TRBJ1-1, is NAGVMQNPRHLVRRRGQEARLRCSPMKGHSHVYWYRQLPEEGLKFMVYLQKENIIDESGMPKERFSAEFPKEGPSILRIQQVVRGDSAAYFCASSQATGTEAFFGQGTRLTVV.

V is TRBV7-3 and J is TRBJ2-1; possibly TRBD2 for D (8 bases). Germline V lookup: CDR1 SGHTA, CDR2 FQGTGA. The V end was cut by 5 bases, the J end by 3 bases, with 17 bases between. This CDR3 has 16 amino acids. The CDR3 DNA sequence: TGTGCCAGCAGCGAGGGGGCGGGAGGTTTCTACAATGAGCAGTTCTTC. Amino acid sequence: CASSEGAGGFYNEQFF.

The CDR3 nucleotides read TGTGCCAGCAGTTTATCCTGGGTCCGGCGCCAGCGGGGCTACAATGAGCAGTTCTTC. Translation: CASSLSWVRRQRGYNEQFF. The chain combines TRBV27 with TRBJ2-1; TRBD2 aligns across 7 bases. CDR3 length equals 19 residues. Germline V CDR1 and CDR2: MNHEY, SMNVEV (reference sequence). The V gene end was trimmed by 0 bases and the J gene end by 3 bases; junction bases not matched to a gene: 14.

The gene calls are TRBV2 and TRBJ1-1; 7 bases are a match to TRBD1. The CDR3 spans 14 residues. CDR1 SNHLY and CDR2 FYNNEI come from the germline V gene. J gave up 3 bases and V 4 bases, and 5 bases lay outside the gene matches. In DNA form, the CDR3 reads TGTGCCAGCAGTGTGGAACAGGGGTACACTGAAGCTTTCTTT. Its translation is CASSVEQGYTEAFF.

The V and J genes are TRBV7-3 and TRBJ2-7; no reliable D call. Germline CDR1 and CDR2: SGHTA and FQGTGA. This CDR3 region has 13 residues. V was trimmed by 0 bases and J by 3 bases, leaving 6 bases between them. CDR3 DNA: TGTGCCAGCAGCTTAACGGCAGACTACGAGCAGTACTTC. It codes for CASSLTADYEQYF.

The chain couples TRBV18 to TRBJ2-4, with D perhaps matching TRBD1 (6 bases). This CDR3 has 15 residues. V shed 3 bases and J shed 8 bases, with 17 bases lying between them. The germline gives CDR1 KGHSH, CDR2 LQKENI. The CDR3 bases are TGTGCCAGCTCACCTCCGGCAGGGGATTTGTACATTCAGTACTTC. Translation gives CASSPPAGDLYIQYF.

CDR3 protein: CASSVDPGTHTDTQYF. CDR3 in DNA: TGTGCCAGCAGCGTAGATCCGGGGACACACACAGATACGCAGTATTTT. The V call is TRBV9, the J call TRBJ2-3, with D possibly TRBD1 on 6 matching bases. Germline lookup yields CDR1 SGDLS and CDR2 YYNGEE. This CDR3 is built from 16 residues. Trimming shortened V by 0 bases and J by 2 bases, and 13 bases separated the two germline ends.

The chain carries TRBV29-1 and TRBJ1-1; D might be TRBD1 (6 bases). Germline CDR1 SQVTM, CDR2 ANQGSEA. V was cut by 1 base and J by 7 bases, with 10 bases left in between. The CDR3 is 12 residues long. This CDR3 is CSVEGTALEAFF. In DNA, the CDR3 is TGCAGCGTTGAAGGGACAGCCCTTGAAGCTTTCTTT. Using reference TRBV29-1 and TRBJ1-1 for the parts outside the CDR3, the full variable domain is SAVISQKPSRDICQRGTSLTIQCQVDSQVTMMFWYRQQPGQSLTLIATANQGSEATYESGFVIDKFPISRPNLTFSTLTVSNMSPEDSSIYLCSVEGTALEAFFGQGTRLTVV.

This chain connects TRBV7-8 to TRBJ1-1; D uncertain. This CDR3 is built from 13 residues. V was cut by 5 bases and J by 1 base, with 8 bases left in between. The germline CDR1 and CDR2 sequences are SGHVS and FQNEAQ. CDR3 protein: CASSITRNTEAFF. CDR3 DNA sequence: TGTGCCAGCAGCATCACTCGGAACACTGAAGCTTTCTTT.

The chain carries TRBV30 and TRBJ2-1; 7 bases fit TRBD2. Germline loops: CDR1 GTSNPN, CDR2 SVGIG (reference sequence). CDR3 length: 13 amino acids. V dropped 4 bases and J dropped 9; count of bases not matched to a gene: 9. The DNA for the CDR3 is TGTGCCTGGACCCGCGGGGGAAGCAGTGAGCAGTTCTTC. Translation: CAWTRGGSSEQFF.

The chain joins TRBV6-5 to TRBJ2-6; 8 bases map to TRBD1. After removal of 11 bases from V and 2 bases from J, the junction contained 8 bases not matched to a gene. Per germline, CDR1 MNHEY and CDR2 SVGAGI. The CDR3 totals 15 residues. CDR3 region: CAHGQGWAGANVLTF. DNA for the CDR3: TGTGCCCACGGACAGGGATGGGCTGGGGCCAACGTCCTGACTTTC.

This chain links TRBV5-1 with TRBJ2-1; 9 bases match TRBD2. The CDR3 spans 15 residues. Germline CDR1 SGHRS, CDR2 YFSETQ. With 3 bases clipped from V and 10 bases from J, the junction kept 11 bases outside the gene matches. The CDR3 DNA reads TGCGCCAGCAGCTGGGGACTAGCAGGAGGGTCGGAGCAGTTCTTC. Protein sequence: CASSWGLAGGSEQFF.

The chain links TRBV7-2 to TRBJ1-5; D is unclear. Trimming shortened V by 3 bases and J by 3 bases, and 6 bases separated the two germline ends. Germline V lookup: CDR1 SGHTA, CDR2 FQGNSA. The CDR3 is 13 amino acids. CDR3 protein: CASSFLLNQPQHF. Written as DNA, the CDR3 is TGTGCCAGCAGCTTTTTACTCAATCAGCCCCAGCATTTT.

The rearrangement links TRBV7-8 to TRBJ2-6; D possibly corresponds to TRBD1 (6 bases). The CDR3 totals 14 residues. The ends were cut back, 3 bases at V and 5 bases at J, with 8 bases in the middle. Germline CDR1 reads SGHVS; CDR2 reads FQNEAQ. CDR3 residues: CASSFRDRANVLTF. The CDR3 coding sequence is TGTGCCAGCAGCTTCCGGGACAGGGCCAACGTCCTGACTTTC.

The V gene is TRBV15, the J gene TRBJ2-7; a possible D gene is TRBD1 (5 bases). Germline V lookup: CDR1 LNHNV, CDR2 YYDKDF (reference sequence). Trimming cost V 3 bases and J 6 bases, with 24 bases left between them. This CDR3 spans 17 amino acids. CDR3 residues: CATSSSTGPLQFAEQYF. DNA of the CDR3: TGTGCCACCAGCAGCTCAACAGGTCCCCTCCAGTTCGCCGAGCAGTACTTC. Filled out from reference TRBV15 and TRBJ2-7, the complete variable domain reads DAMVIQNPRYQVTQFGKPVTLSCSQTLNHNVMYWYQQKSSQAPKLLFHYYDKDFNNEADTPDNFQSRRPNTSFCFLDIRSPGLGDTAMYLCATSSSTGPLQFAEQYFGPGTRLTVT.

This rearrangement joins TRBV13 to TRBJ2-5; D may be TRBD1 (6 bases). The V gene's germline CDR1 is PRHDT and CDR2 FYEKMQ (reference sequence). This CDR3 spans 17 amino acids. Trimming removed 0 bases from V and 4 bases from J, with 18 bases in between. CDR3 loop: CASSLGILGGVGETQYF. CDR3 bases: TGTGCCAGCAGCTTAGGCATCCTTGGGGGCGTCGGAGAGACCCAGTACTTC.

About this clone: The sample holds other DNA sequences that translate to the same CDR3. In DNA, the CDR3 is TGTGCCAGCAGCCGGGACTTCAGCTCCTACGAGCAGTACTTC. Its protein is CASSRDFSSYEQYF. The chain joins TRBV6-5 to TRBJ2-7, with D possibly TRBD2 on 6 matching bases. V lost 6 bases and J lost 0, with 12 bases in between. Germline-derived CDR1 and CDR2 are MNHEY and SVGAGI. This CDR3 region has 14 residues.

The chain combines TRBV9 with TRBJ2-5, with a tentative D call TRBD1 (5 bases). The CDR3 loop spans 13 amino acids. Deletions cut 4 bases from V and 3 bases from J, with 10 bases between. CDR1 and CDR2 (germline): SGDLS, YYNGEE. This CDR3 is CASSQGREETQYF. The CDR3 coding sequence is TGTGCCAGCAGCCAGGGCAGGGAAGAGACCCAGTACTTC. The full variable domain, rest sourced from reference TRBV9 and TRBJ2-5, is DSGVTQTPKHLITATGQRVTLRCSPRSGDLSVYWYQQSLDQGLQFLIQYYNGEERAKGNILERFSAQQFPDLHSELNLSSLELGDSALYFCASSQGREETQYFGPGTRLLVL.

The rearrangement joins TRBV14 to TRBJ1-4; D is unresolved. Germline-derived CDR1 and CDR2 are SGHDN and FVKESK. This CDR3 region has 18 residues. V shed 0 bases and J shed 3 bases, with 17 bases lying between them. CDR3 in DNA: TGTGCCAGCAGCCAAGAGGGCGCCTTAGGCCTCGCTAATGAAAAACTGTTTTTT. It yields the protein CASSQEGALGLANEKLFF.

DNA of the CDR3: TGTGCCAGCACCGGGACTAGGGATCAAGAGACCCAGTACTTC. The encoded protein is CASTGTRDQETQYF. The rearrangement links TRBV2 to TRBJ2-5, with TRBD2 matching over 8 bases. Germline V gene data show CDR1 as SNHLY and CDR2 as FYNNEI. Trimming cost V 7 bases and J 2 bases; bases outside gene matches: 6. The CDR3 length is 14 residues.

This chain joins TRBV7-8 and TRBJ1-2; tentatively, D is TRBD1 (5 bases). The CDR3 runs 12 residues. Germline V gene sequence: CDR1 SGHVS, CDR2 FQNEAQ. The V and J ends lost 1 base and 14 bases respectively, with 14 bases between them. CDR3 residues: CASSLDVGARTF. CDR3 nucleotide sequence: TGTGCCAGCAGCTTAGACGTAGGGGCTAGGACCTTC.

This chain links TRBV29-1 with TRBJ1-2; a possible D gene is TRBD1 (6 bases). V lost 0 bases and J 5 bases, leaving 13 bases between the germline ends. The CDR3 is 14 residues long. CDR1 and CDR2 (germline): SQVTM, ANQGSEA. The CDR3 DNA sequence: TGCAGCGTTGAAGAGAGGGGGAACCCGTATGGCTACACCTTC. It codes for CSVEERGNPYGYTF.

The chain carries TRBV5-4 and TRBJ2-1; 7 bases map to TRBD1. V dropped 1 base and J dropped 15; count of bases not matched to a gene: 10. Germline assignment: CDR1 SGHNT and CDR2 YYREEE (reference sequence). CDR3 length equals 13 residues. The CDR3 DNA reads as TGTGCCAGCAGCTTGCCCAGTATAAGGGGGCGGTTCTTC. Protein sequence: CASSLPSIRGRFF.

The chain joins TRBV7-2 to TRBJ2-5; no reliable D call. The CDR3 spans 13 residues. Trimming pared 2 bases from V and 5 bases from J, leaving 9 bases between. Germline CDR1 reads SGHTA; CDR2 reads FQGNSA. For the CDR3, the DNA is TGTGCCAGCAGCTTACTACGAGAGGAGACCCAGTACTTC. The encoded protein is CASSLLREETQYF.

This clone has a handful of counts. The chain has TRBV2 and TRBJ2-1; D may be TRBD2 (6 bases). Between the trimmed V and J ends, which lost 6 bases and 5 bases, there was a span of 17 bases. Germline V gene sequence: CDR1 SNHLY, CDR2 FYNNEI. CDR3 length: 15 amino acids. DNA of the CDR3: TGTGCCAGCAGCGATCGAGGAGTAGCGGACAATGAGCAGTTCTTC. Residues: CASSDRGVADNEQFF. The full variable domain, with the rest looked up from reference TRBV2 and TRBJ2-1, is EPEVTQTPSHQVTQMGQEVILRCVPISNHLYFYWYRQILGQKVEFLVSFYNNEISEKSEIFDDQFSVERPDGSNFTLKIRSTKLEDSAMYFCASSDRGVADNEQFFGPGTRLTVL.

This clone has a single count. This chain joins TRBV5-4 and TRBJ2-1; D uncertain. The germline V gene encodes CDR1 SGHNT and CDR2 YYREEE (reference sequence). The V and J ends lost 4 bases and 12 bases respectively, with 20 bases between them. This CDR3 comprises 14 residues. The CDR3 here is CASSPRPQSLSQFF. Here the CDR3 DNA reads TGTGCCAGCAGCCCCCGCCCACAGAGCTTATCGCAGTTCTTC. The whole variable domain, remainder taken from reference TRBV5-4 and TRBJ2-1, is ETGVTQSPTHLIKTRGQQVTLRCSSQSGHNTVSWYQQALGQGPQFIFQYYREEENGRGNFPPRFSGLQFPNYSSELNVNALELDDSALYLCASSPRPQSLSQFFGPGTRLTVL.

This chain links TRBV5-6 with TRBJ2-1; D might be TRBD1 (5 bases). The CDR3 extends over 12 amino acids. Germline values: CDR1 SGHDT, CDR2 YYEEEE. Between the trimmed V and J ends, which lost 2 bases and 10 bases, there was a span of 10 bases. The CDR3 here is CASSFTGREQFF. The CDR3 DNA sequence: TGTGCCAGCAGCTTCACAGGTCGAGAGCAGTTCTTC.

The chain is built from TRBV3-1 (or the pseudogene TRBV3-2) and TRBJ2-2; the D is unclear. CDR3 length: 16 residues. The germline V gene has CDR1 LGHDT and CDR2 YNNKEL (reference sequence). Trimming took off 3 bases at V and 4 bases at J, with 15 bases between the two ends. The CDR3 spells CASSQRQDRLTGELFF. In nucleotides, the CDR3 is TGTGCCAGCAGCCAGCGGCAAGATCGGCTCACCGGGGAGCTGTTTTTT.

The rearrangement links TRBV2 to TRBJ2-7; D gene unclear. Germline CDR1 and CDR2: SNHLY and FYNNEI. This CDR3 comprises 11 residues. The V end lost 5 bases, the J end lost 3 bases, and 5 bases lay between the germline ends. DNA of the CDR3: TGTGCCAGCAGTCTCAGCTACGAGCAGTACTTC. The encoded protein is CASSLSYEQYF.